This T cell receptor beta chain was obtained from a study of T cell responses to AZD1222 COVID-19 vaccine. The germline V gene has CDR1 LNHNV and CDR2 YYDKDF (reference sequence). This CDR3 region has 14 residues. Trimming took 4 bases from V and 5 from J; bases not matched to a gene: 6. Sequencing used immunoSEQ multiplex PCR; TCRdb keeps in-frame clones, though not all of them. The sample has about 120,000 clones; 85% to 90% are singletons. The rearrangement links TRBV15 to TRBJ2-7, with 9 bases that match TRBD1. This specimen was peripheral blood, taken on day 0 of AZD1222 vaccination. The clonotype was recovered from an adult in good health. The CDR3 DNA is TGTGCCACCAGCACCTTACAGGGGGCTCACGAGCAGTACTTC. This translates into CATSTLQGAHEQYF.